The rows below give T cell receptor beta chains drawn from one sample of a study of blood T cell repertoires in COVID-19. Profiling relied on immunoSEQ multiplex PCR, and the TCRdb table lists in-frame clones only, not all of them. The sample includes more than 110,000 clones, 84% seen only once; the top ten take just under 9%. What was sequenced was peripheral blood. These receptor sequences come from a woman of 80 years or more in a cohort sampled during active or convalescent COVID-19. Both conserved end residues are part of each CDR3. Each record gives: clone size, V gene, J gene, D gene, CDR3 protein, CDR3 DNA. D genes are given only for firm matches. Not all rows give a size; the values are once, few, many and, for expanded clones, a class.

size: -; V: TRBV5-1; J: TRBJ2-5; D: TRBD1; CDR3: CASSIGGLQETQYF; DNA: TGCGCCAGCAGTATAGGGGGCCTACAAGAGACCCAGTACTTC
size: -; V: TRBV3-1/TRBV3-2; J: TRBJ1-2; D: -; CDR3: CASSQAPGFYGYTF; DNA: TGTGCCAGCAGCCAAGCACCGGGGTTCTATGGCTACACCTTC
size: few; V: TRBV5-5; J: TRBJ1-1; D: -; CDR3: CASSLREMNTEAFF; DNA: TGTGCCAGCAGCTTGCGGGAGATGAACACTGAAGCTTTCTTT
size: once; V: TRBV5-1; J: TRBJ1-2; D: -; CDR3: CASSPLLGYGYTF; DNA: TGCGCCAGCAGCCCCCTACTTGGCTATGGCTACACCTTC
size: -; V: TRBV28; J: TRBJ1-1; D: -; CDR3: CASSFQTARGNTEAFF; DNA: TGTGCCAGCAGTTTCCAAACGGCCCGGGGGAACACTGAAGCTTTCTTT
size: -; V: TRBV5-1; J: TRBJ2-3; D: TRBD2; CDR3: CASSLLRTSGGAKETDTQYF; DNA: TGCGCCAGCAGCTTGTTAAGGACTAGCGGGGGGGCCAAGGAGACAGATACGCAGTATTTT
size: -; V: TRBV7-3; J: TRBJ2-2; D: TRBD2; CDR3: CASSLGLAGVTGELFF; DNA: TGTGCCAGCAGCTTAGGCTTAGCGGGGGTCACCGGGGAGCTGTTTTTT
size: -; V: TRBV4-1; J: TRBJ1-4; D: -; CDR3: CASSQNSGRTNEKLFF; DNA: TGCGCCAGCAGCCAGAACTCAGGGCGAACTAATGAAAAACTGTTTTTT
size: few; V: TRBV20-1; J: TRBJ2-1; D: TRBD2; CDR3: CSASEAGGFNEQFF; DNA: TGCAGTGCTAGTGAGGCGGGGGGGTTTAATGAGCAGTTCTTC
size: -; V: TRBV24-1; J: TRBJ2-2; D: -; CDR3: CATGDTENTGELFF; DNA: TGTGCCACCGGGGACACGGAGAACACCGGGGAGCTGTTTTTT
size: -; V: TRBV7-2; J: TRBJ2-1; D: -; CDR3: CASSLRAFASLVF; DNA: TGTGCCAGCAGCTTAAGGGCGTTTGCTAGCCTGGTCTTC
size: -; V: TRBV6-1; J: TRBJ1-1; D: -; CDR3: CASSEGVWGPEAFF; DNA: TGTGCCAGCAGTGAAGGAGTATGGGGGCCTGAAGCTTTCTTT
size: -; V: TRBV9; J: TRBJ1-2; D: TRBD1; CDR3: CASSPRTGFGGYTF; DNA: TGTGCCAGCAGCCCCCGGACAGGGTTTGGGGGCTACACCTTC
size: once; V: TRBV19; J: TRBJ1-5; D: -; CDR3: CASSILRENQPQHF; DNA: TGTGCCAGTAGTATTCTTCGGGAAAATCAGCCCCAGCATTTT
size: -; V: TRBV7-9; J: TRBJ1-3; D: -; CDR3: CASSVTGVGAGNTIYF; DNA: TGTGCCAGCAGCGTCACGGGAGTGGGGGCTGGAAACACCATATATTTT
size: once; V: TRBV10-3; J: TRBJ2-1; D: -; CDR3: CAIGGQIYNEQFF; DNA: TGTGCCATCGGAGGACAGATATACAATGAGCAGTTCTTC
size: -; V: TRBV3-1/TRBV3-2; J: TRBJ1-1; D: TRBD1; CDR3: CASSSTPGTASEAFF; DNA: TGTGCCAGCAGCAGTACGCCCGGGACAGCTTCTGAAGCTTTCTTT
size: -; V: TRBV18; J: TRBJ1-2; D: TRBD1; CDR3: CASSPFSRGPGGYTF; DNA: TGTGCCAGCTCACCATTTAGCAGGGGGCCAGGAGGCTACACCTTC
size: -; V: TRBV9; J: TRBJ2-5; D: -; CDR3: CASSVVEGSAQYF; DNA: TGTGCCAGCAGCGTAGTCGAGGGTTCGGCCCAGTACTTC
size: -; V: TRBV12-3/TRBV12-4; J: TRBJ2-2; D: -; CDR3: CASSLQGSGELFF; DNA: TGTGCCAGCAGTTTACAGGGATCCGGGGAGCTGTTTTTT
size: once; V: TRBV10-3; J: TRBJ1-4; D: -; CDR3: CAISQGGTNEKLFF; DNA: TGTGCCATCAGTCAAGGGGGAACTAATGAAAAACTGTTTTTT
size: many; V: TRBV10-3; J: TRBJ2-1; D: TRBD2; CDR3: CAISGDSGGYSYNEQFF; DNA: TGTGCCATCAGTGGAGACAGCGGGGGCTACTCCTACAATGAGCAGTTCTTC
size: -; V: TRBV19; J: TRBJ2-3; D: TRBD2; CDR3: CASSPGGGRSTDTQYF; DNA: TGTGCCAGTAGCCCCGGGGGGGGACGCAGCACAGATACGCAGTATTTT
size: -; V: TRBV9; J: TRBJ1-4; D: -; CDR3: CASSASLANEKLFF; DNA: TGTGCCAGCAGCGCCTCTCTTGCTAATGAAAAACTGTTTTTT
size: -; V: TRBV4-3; J: TRBJ1-2; D: TRBD1; CDR3: CASSQGTGGNYGYTF; DNA: TGCGCCAGCAGCCAGGGGACAGGCGGTAACTATGGCTACACCTTC
size: -; V: TRBV3-1/TRBV3-2; J: TRBJ1-6; D: -; CDR3: CASSEEGSNSPLHF; DNA: TGTGCCAGCAGCGAAGAGGGGAGTAATTCACCCCTCCACTTT
size: -; V: TRBV3-1/TRBV3-2; J: TRBJ2-4; D: TRBD2; CDR3: CASSPQGLAGTKNIQYF; DNA: TGTGCCAGCAGTCCTCAAGGACTAGCGGGGACCAAAAACATTCAGTACTTC
size: -; V: TRBV6-5; J: TRBJ2-1; D: -; CDR3: CASSSLAATNNEQFF; DNA: TGTGCCAGCAGTTCTTTAGCGGCGACTAACAATGAGCAGTTCTTC
size: -; V: TRBV5-1; J: TRBJ2-5; D: -; CDR3: CASSRVAGETQYF; DNA: TGCGCCAGCAGCCGGGTGGCGGGGGAGACCCAGTACTTC
size: -; V: TRBV28; J: TRBJ1-3; D: -; CDR3: CASRTGGLLSGNTIYF; DNA: TGTGCCAGCAGAACGGGGGGCCTTCTCTCTGGAAACACCATATATTTT
size: -; V: TRBV18; J: TRBJ2-3; D: -; CDR3: CASSPTTSTDTQYF; DNA: TGTGCCAGCTCACCGACGACTAGCACAGATACGCAGTATTTT
size: -; V: TRBV19; J: TRBJ2-7; D: -; CDR3: CASRRTGSSYEQYF; DNA: TGTGCCAGTAGGCGGACCGGGAGCTCCTACGAGCAGTACTTC
size: -; V: TRBV6-5; J: TRBJ1-4; D: TRBD1; CDR3: CASRSGQGREKLFF; DNA: TGTGCCAGCAGATCGGGACAGGGAAGAGAAAAACTGTTTTTT
size: -; V: TRBV5-1; J: TRBJ1-2; D: -; CDR3: CASSPDGGYGYTF; DNA: TGCGCCAGCAGTCCGGACGGGGGGTATGGCTACACCTTC
size: -; V: TRBV5-1; J: TRBJ2-4; D: -; CDR3: CASSPRTVGQYDKNIQYF; DNA: TGCGCCAGCAGCCCCAGAACAGTTGGACAGTATGACAAAAACATTCAGTACTTC
size: -; V: TRBV4-1; J: TRBJ2-2; D: -; CDR3: CASSLSITGIRDTGELFF; DNA: TGCGCCAGCAGCCTGTCAATTACAGGGATACGAGACACCGGGGAGCTGTTTTTT
size: -; V: TRBV5-1; J: TRBJ1-1; D: -; CDR3: CASSLGGGGPEAFF; DNA: TGCGCCAGCAGCTTGGGAGGGGGAGGGCCTGAAGCTTTCTTT
size: once; V: TRBV5-1; J: TRBJ2-1; D: TRBD2; CDR3: CASSTASSGLNEQFF; DNA: TGCGCCAGCAGCACCGCATCTAGCGGGCTAAATGAGCAGTTCTTC
size: -; V: TRBV2; J: TRBJ1-4; D: TRBD1; CDR3: CASSDRQGWNEKLFF; DNA: TGTGCCAGCAGCGACAGACAGGGTTGGAATGAAAAACTGTTTTTT
size: -; V: TRBV7-9; J: TRBJ1-6; D: -; CDR3: CATTTGSSPLHF; DNA: TGTGCCACCACAACAGGGAGCTCACCCCTCCACTTT
size: -; V: TRBV4-1; J: TRBJ2-5; D: TRBD2; CDR3: CASSSLTSGGETQYF; DNA: TGCGCCAGCAGTTCTTTGACTAGCGGGGGAGAGACCCAGTACTTC
size: -; V: TRBV19; J: TRBJ2-2; D: -; CDR3: CASSIDRIPTGELFF; DNA: TGTGCCAGTAGTATAGATAGAATTCCCACCGGGGAGCTGTTTTTT
size: -; V: TRBV5-5; J: TRBJ1-2; D: TRBD1; CDR3: CASSFRDRGSTNYGYTF; DNA: TGTGCCAGCAGCTTCCGGGACAGAGGGTCAACTAACTATGGCTACACCTTC
size: -; V: TRBV29-1; J: TRBJ2-3; D: -; CDR3: CSGIRGDTQYF; DNA: TGCAGCGGCATCAGGGGTGATACGCAGTATTTT
size: once; V: TRBV7-3; J: TRBJ2-1; D: -; CDR3: CASSLGGRDEQFF; DNA: TGTGCCAGCAGCCTAGGGGGACGGGATGAGCAGTTCTTC
size: -; V: TRBV29-1; J: TRBJ1-2; D: TRBD1; CDR3: CSVLWGPGQGSYGYTF; DNA: TGCAGCGTTCTCTGGGGCCCGGGACAGGGGTCCTATGGCTACACCTTC
size: -; V: TRBV7-6; J: TRBJ1-3; D: -; CDR3: CASSPSFGRHSGNTIYF; DNA: TGTGCCAGCAGCCCCTCCTTTGGCAGACACTCTGGAAACACCATATATTTT
size: -; V: TRBV5-1; J: TRBJ2-5; D: -; CDR3: CASSSSQETQYF; DNA: TGCGCCAGCAGCTCGAGCCAAGAGACCCAGTACTTC